This TCR beta chain was captured in a study of identical twins. This CDR3 has 15 amino acids. Germline trimming cut 1 base from V and 2 bases from J; bases unmatched to any gene: 5. TCRdb re-called the 5' RACE reads through MiXCR, storing one row per CDR3 protein. The sample contains 1.5 million to 2 million distinct CDR3 sequences, around 29% of which appear only once. This clonotype was detected only a few times. Healthy Caucasians, and only they, were the donors. The TCR originated in a newborn girl in good health. Sequencing was performed on cord blood. This chain links TRBV12-3 or TRBV12-4 with TRBJ2-7; 7 bases align to TRBD1. The CDR3 here is CASSLDRGVTYEQYF. The CDR3 DNA reads TGTGCCAGCAGTTTAGACAGGGGAGTAACCTACGAGCAGTACTTC.